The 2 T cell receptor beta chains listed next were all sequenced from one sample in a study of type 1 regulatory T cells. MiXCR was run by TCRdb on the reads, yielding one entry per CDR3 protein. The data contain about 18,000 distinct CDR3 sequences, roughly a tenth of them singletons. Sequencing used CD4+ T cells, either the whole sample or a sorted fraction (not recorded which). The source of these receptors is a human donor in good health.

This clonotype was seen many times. This CDR3 reads CASSPRGRGRGKLFF. In nucleotides, the CDR3 is TGTGCCAGCAGTCCCCGCGGCAGGGGGCGAGGGAAACTGTTTTTT. This rearrangement joins TRBV28 to TRBJ1-4; 8 nucleotides agree with TRBD1. The germline CDR1 and CDR2 sequences are MDHEN and SYDVKM. The CDR3 has 15 amino acids. Trimming cost V 5 bases and J 11 bases; bases outside gene matches: 13.

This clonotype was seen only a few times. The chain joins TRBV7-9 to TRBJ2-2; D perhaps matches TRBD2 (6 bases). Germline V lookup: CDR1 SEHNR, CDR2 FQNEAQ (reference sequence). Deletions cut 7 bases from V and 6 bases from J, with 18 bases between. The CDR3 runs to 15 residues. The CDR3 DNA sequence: TGTGCCAGCATCCCCGCCCGGGGGAGGCCCGGGGAGCTGTTTTTT. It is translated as CASIPARGRPGELFF.